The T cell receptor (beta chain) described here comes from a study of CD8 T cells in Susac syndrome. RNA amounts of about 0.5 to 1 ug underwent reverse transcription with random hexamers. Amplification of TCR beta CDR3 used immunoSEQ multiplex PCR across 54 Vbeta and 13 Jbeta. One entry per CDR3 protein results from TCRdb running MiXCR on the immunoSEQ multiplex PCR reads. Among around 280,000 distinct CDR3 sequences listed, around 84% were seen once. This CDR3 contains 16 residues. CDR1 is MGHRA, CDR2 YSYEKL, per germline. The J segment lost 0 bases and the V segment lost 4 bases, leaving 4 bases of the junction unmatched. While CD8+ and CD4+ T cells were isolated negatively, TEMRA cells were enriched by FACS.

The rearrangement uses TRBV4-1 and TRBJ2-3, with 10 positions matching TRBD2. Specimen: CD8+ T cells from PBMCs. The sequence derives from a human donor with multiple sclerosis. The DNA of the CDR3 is TGCGCCAGCAGCCTAAGACTAGCGGGTAGCACAGATACGCAGTATTTT. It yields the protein CASSLRLAGSTDTQYF.